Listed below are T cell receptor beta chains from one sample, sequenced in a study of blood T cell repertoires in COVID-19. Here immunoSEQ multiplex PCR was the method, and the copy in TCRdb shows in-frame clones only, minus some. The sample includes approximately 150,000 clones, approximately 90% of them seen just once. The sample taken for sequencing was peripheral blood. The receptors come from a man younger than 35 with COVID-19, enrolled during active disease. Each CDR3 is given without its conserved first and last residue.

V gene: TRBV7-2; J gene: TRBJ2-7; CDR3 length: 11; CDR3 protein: ASSWTVSYEQY
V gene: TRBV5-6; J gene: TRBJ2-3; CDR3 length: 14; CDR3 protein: ASSSTSGRRRYTQY
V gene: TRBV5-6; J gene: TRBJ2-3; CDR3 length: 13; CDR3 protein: ASGSGTGPTDTQY
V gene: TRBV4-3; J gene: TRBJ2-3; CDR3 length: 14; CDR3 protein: ASSQGLAGVGDTQY
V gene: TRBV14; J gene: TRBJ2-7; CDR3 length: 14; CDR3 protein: ASSQVNSGRSKEQY
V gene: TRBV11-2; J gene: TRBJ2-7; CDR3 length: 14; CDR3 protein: ASSHPTGSSSYEQY
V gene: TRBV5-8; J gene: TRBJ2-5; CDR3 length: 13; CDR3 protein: ASSLGHRGQETQY
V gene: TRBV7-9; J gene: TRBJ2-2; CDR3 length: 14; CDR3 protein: ASSPRGFPNTGELF
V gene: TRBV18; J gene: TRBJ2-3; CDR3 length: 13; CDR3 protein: ASSPLSQGPRTQY
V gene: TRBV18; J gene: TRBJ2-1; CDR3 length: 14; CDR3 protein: ASSSRTSGRPNEQF
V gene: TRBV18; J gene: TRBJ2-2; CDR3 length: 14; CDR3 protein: ASSPLTGVNTGELF
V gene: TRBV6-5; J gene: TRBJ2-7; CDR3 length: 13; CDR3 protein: ASSRGQGGRNEQY
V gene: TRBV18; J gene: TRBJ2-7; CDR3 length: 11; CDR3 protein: ASSPSGGYEQY
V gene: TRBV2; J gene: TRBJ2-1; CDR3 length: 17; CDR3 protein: ATPRRASGRHSSYNEQF
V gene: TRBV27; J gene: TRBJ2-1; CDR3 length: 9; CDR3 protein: ASRSYNEQF
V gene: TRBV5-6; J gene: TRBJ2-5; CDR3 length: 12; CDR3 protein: ASSSGTGSETQY
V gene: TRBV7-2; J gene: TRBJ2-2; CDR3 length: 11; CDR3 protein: ASSRQGTGELF
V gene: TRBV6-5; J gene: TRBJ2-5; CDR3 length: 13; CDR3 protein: ASSYSQGYQETQY